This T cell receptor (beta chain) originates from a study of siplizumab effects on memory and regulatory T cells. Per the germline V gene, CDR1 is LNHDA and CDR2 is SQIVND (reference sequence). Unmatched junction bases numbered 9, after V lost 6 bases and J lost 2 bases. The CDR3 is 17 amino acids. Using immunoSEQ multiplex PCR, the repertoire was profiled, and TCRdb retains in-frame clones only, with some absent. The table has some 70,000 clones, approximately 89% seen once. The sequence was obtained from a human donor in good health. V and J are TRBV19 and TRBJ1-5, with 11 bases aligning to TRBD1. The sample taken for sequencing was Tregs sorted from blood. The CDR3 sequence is CASRGTGGFTGNQPQHF. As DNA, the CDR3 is TGTGCCAGTAGAGGGACAGGGGGTTTTACTGGCAATCAGCCCCAGCATTTT.